This T cell receptor beta chain emerged from a study of cytomegalovirus exposure and HLA in healthy donors. From germline, CDR1 is SGHNT and CDR2 YYREEE (reference sequence). The V segment lost 2 bases and the J segment 4 bases; nucleotides outside the gene matches: 5. This CDR3 is built from 15 residues. Method: immunoSEQ multiplex PCR; TCRdb's copy keeps in-frame clones and lacks some. The table includes 200,000 to 250,000 clones, 80% to 90% detected once. This receptor was taken from a man in his late teens or twenties in good health and CMV-seronegative. V and J are TRBV5-4 and TRBJ2-2, with 7 bases aligning to TRBD1. The sequencing input was PBMCs. CDR3 amino acids: CASSFPGQITGELFF. CDR3 nucleotide sequence: TGTGCCAGCAGCTTTCCGGGACAGATCACCGGGGAGCTGTTTTTT. The full variable domain, in which reference TRBV5-4 and TRBJ2-2 provide the parts outside the CDR3, is ETGVTQSPTHLIKTRGQQVTLRCSSQSGHNTVSWYQQALGQGPQFIFQYYREEENGRGNFPPRFSGLQFPNYSSELNVNALELDDSALYLCASSFPGQITGELFFGEGSRLTVL.